This T cell receptor beta chain derives from a study of T-cell reconstitution after alpha-beta-depleted transplantation in children. Comment on this clonotype: Its specificity is not known.

Trimming took 2 bases from V and 2 from J, leaving 9 bases between them. Germline V gene sequence: CDR1 MNHEY, CDR2 SVGAGI. The CDR3 extends over 14 amino acids. General observations from the study: Several hundred expanded graft clones reportedly supplied alpha-beta T cells about two months after transplant. Once a year had passed after transplant, T-cell counts and diversity came mostly from newly produced T cells.

Using unique molecular identifiers, the investigators prepared the TCRbeta library. Via MiXCR, TCRdb re-called the PCR reads, giving one row per CDR3 protein. The sample includes 550,000 to 600,000 distinct CDR3 sequences, under 30% of them seen just once. The chain carries TRBV6-5 and TRBJ2-5; weak D call: TRBD2 (5 bases). This specimen was PBMCs, mostly from graft donor cells, taken 360 days after TCRalphabeta/CD19-depleted stem cell transplant. The receptor was isolated from a boy under three years old who had a stem cell transplant for acute myeloid leukemia, so the T cells may come from the graft donor. The CDR3 is CASSYPQRQETQYF. The CDR3 nucleotides are TGTGCCAGCAGTTACCCCCAGCGGCAAGAGACCCAGTACTTC.